Presented here are 17 T cell receptor beta chains from one specimen sequenced in a study of T cells in localized non-small cell lung cancer. Some clones are missing from TCRdb's copy, which holds only in-frame ones; the method was immunoSEQ multiplex PCR. The sample lists about 30,000 clones, 70% to 90% occurring once. This material consisted of peripheral blood, taken before any cancer treatment. Every receptor here comes from a woman aged 40 to 75 with stage I lung adenocarcinoma.

By sample share, this clone is medium-sized. V usage is TRBV28 and J usage is TRBJ2-7; D could derive from TRBD1 or TRBD2 (5 bases each). V was trimmed by 6 bases and J by 0 bases, leaving 15 bases between them. Germline assignment: CDR1 MDHEN and CDR2 SYDVKM. The CDR3 sequence is 15 residues long. The DNA of the CDR3 is TGTGCCAGCAGCGGGACGGGGTTGGGCTCCTACGAGCAGTACTTC. This codes for CASSGTGLGSYEQYF.

The V call is TRBV5-1, the J call TRBJ2-3; D might be TRBD1 (5 bases). The V gene lost 4 bases and the J gene lost 8 bases, with 32 bases spanning the gap. The CDR3 totals 19 residues. Germline V gives CDR1 SGHRS, CDR2 YFSETQ. The DNA for the CDR3 is TGCGCCAGCAGCAGGGGTCTGTTTACTTCCCGTAACGGACCTTCTACGCAGTATTTT. This encodes CASSRGLFTSRNGPSTQYF. The full variable domain, in which reference TRBV5-1 and TRBJ2-3 provide the parts outside the CDR3, is KAGVTQTPRYLIKTRGQQVTLSCSPISGHRSVSWYQQTPGQGLQFLFEYFSETQRNKGNFPGRFSGRQFSNSRSEMNVSTLELGDSALYLCASSRGLFTSRNGPSTQYFGPGTRLTVL.

J is TRBJ2-5 and V is TRBV7-2; TRBD1 might be the D (6 bases). The CDR3 length is 15 residues. Germline lookup yields CDR1 SGHTA and CDR2 FQGNSA. V was cut by 7 bases and J by 0 bases, with 15 bases left in between. The CDR3 DNA reads TGTGCCAGCACCCTGGACAGTCAGTACCAAGAGACCCAGTACTTC. The encoded protein is CASTLDSQYQETQYF.

The chain combines TRBV15 with TRBJ2-1; maybe TRBD2 (6 bases). The V gene lost 2 bases and the J gene lost 7 bases, with 9 bases spanning the gap. The CDR3 has 13 amino acids. Germline CDR1 reads LNHNV; CDR2 reads YYDKDF (reference sequence). The CDR3 loop is CATSRLGGNEQFF. In DNA form, the CDR3 reads TGTGCCACCAGCAGATTGGGGGGTAATGAGCAGTTCTTC.

This chain uses TRBV28 with TRBJ2-2; no clear D. Trimming took 2 bases from V and 7 from J, leaving 8 bases between them. The germline gives CDR1 MDHEN, CDR2 SYDVKM. This CDR3 is built from 13 residues. The CDR3 is CASSLAIGGELFF. The CDR3 nucleotides read TGTGCCAGCAGTTTAGCGATAGGCGGGGAGCTGTTTTTT.

V usage is TRBV28 and J usage is TRBJ2-1; TRBD2 agrees at 12 bases. The CDR3 totals 16 residues. Trimming removed 4 bases from V and 8 bases from J; junction bases left unmatched: 9. The germline CDR1 and CDR2 sequences are MDHEN and SYDVKM. The CDR3 DNA sequence: TGTGCCAGCAGTTCCCGGACTAGCGGGAACCTAGATGAGCAGTTCTTC. Protein product: CASSSRTSGNLDEQFF.

The V call is TRBV28, the J call TRBJ2-7; TRBD1 aligns across 7 bases. Germline lookup yields CDR1 MDHEN and CDR2 SYDVKM. V was pared by 4 bases and J by 0 bases, with 12 bases of the junction left unmatched. CDR3 length: 17 amino acids. The CDR3 is CASSSPHKTGNSYEQYF. The DNA for the CDR3 is TGTGCCAGCAGTTCCCCCCATAAGACAGGGAACTCCTACGAGCAGTACTTC.

J is TRBJ1-1 and V is TRBV29-1; no reliable D call. Germline loops: CDR1 SQVTM, CDR2 ANQGSEA. The CDR3 contains 13 residues. Trimming shortened V by 4 bases and J by 1 base, and 10 bases separated the two germline ends. CDR3 sequence: CSVVYAQNTEAFF. As DNA, the CDR3 is TGCAGCGTTGTTTATGCACAGAACACTGAAGCTTTCTTT. Full variable domain (missing parts from reference TRBV29-1 and TRBJ1-1): SAVISQKPSRDICQRGTSLTIQCQVDSQVTMMFWYRQQPGQSLTLIATANQGSEATYESGFVIDKFPISRPNLTFSTLTVSNMSPEDSSIYLCSVVYAQNTEAFFGQGTRLTVV.

The chain combines TRBV2 with TRBJ2-1, with D unclear. Germline CDR1 reads SNHLY; CDR2 reads FYNNEI. V was trimmed by 2 bases and J by 3 bases, leaving 5 bases between them. The CDR3 contains 13 residues. CDR3 DNA: TGTGCCAGCAGTGAAAACGACTACAATGAGCAGTTCTTC. Amino acid sequence: CASSENDYNEQFF.

This chain links TRBV4-1 with TRBJ1-2, with 11 bases fitting TRBD1. The CDR3 has 13 amino acids. Germline CDR1 MGHRA, CDR2 YSYEKL. Germline trimming cut 4 bases from V and 8 bases from J; bases unmatched to any gene: 3. In DNA, the CDR3 is TGCGCCAGCAGCCTGGACAGGGGGCGAGGCTACACCTTC. Amino acids: CASSLDRGRGYTF.

The rearrangement uses TRBV11-2 and TRBJ2-2, with TRBD2 identical over 7 bases. J was trimmed by 3 bases and V by 1 base; bases with no gene match: 5. The CDR3 is 16 amino acids. The germline gives CDR1 SGHAT, CDR2 FQNNGV. The chain's CDR3 is CASSLVSSGYTGELFF. CDR3 in DNA: TGTGCCAGCAGCTTAGTGTCTAGCGGATACACCGGGGAGCTGTTTTTT. The variable domain in full, completed from reference TRBV11-2 and TRBJ2-2, reads EAGVAQSPRYKIIEKRQSVAFWCNPISGHATLYWYQQILGQGPKLLIQFQNNGVVDDSQLPKDRFSAERLKGVDSTLKIQPAKLEDSAVYLCASSLVSSGYTGELFFGEGSRLTVL.

The CDR3 is CASSLGTAYEQYF. In nucleotides, the CDR3 is TGTGCCAGCAGCTTAGGGACGGCCTACGAGCAGTACTTC. This chain connects TRBV11-2 to TRBJ2-7; D gene unclear. V was trimmed by 1 base and J by 2 bases, leaving 6 bases between them. Germline CDR1 is SGHAT and CDR2 is FQNNGV. The CDR3 spans 13 residues.

V is TRBV29-1 and J is TRBJ2-3, with TRBD1 matching 9 bases. Unmatched junction bases numbered 11, after V lost 4 bases and J lost 9 bases. CDR1 is SQVTM and CDR2 is ANQGSEA in the germline V gene. The CDR3 totals 14 residues. The CDR3 loop reads CSVVRDRDLGTQYF. CDR3 nucleotide sequence: TGCAGCGTTGTTAGGGACAGGGACCTTGGGACGCAGTATTTT.

This chain's CDR3 is CAWSRLAGFYNEQFF. DNA for the CDR3: TGTGCCTGGAGTAGGTTGGCGGGATTTTACAATGAGCAGTTCTTC. The chain employs TRBV30 and TRBJ2-1; D may be TRBD2 (6 bases). With 2 bases removed from V and 4 bases from J, the gap between germline ends came to 15 bases. The CDR3 sequence is 15 residues long. Looked up from germline, CDR1 is GTSNPN and CDR2 is SVGIG (reference sequence).

The chain combines TRBV28 with TRBJ2-7; 10 nucleotides line up with TRBD1. The V and J ends lost 5 bases and 0 bases, in that order; junction bases with no gene match: 4. Germline values: CDR1 MDHEN, CDR2 SYDVKM. CDR3 size: 15 residues. CDR3 sequence reads: CASSPTGGRSYEQYF. CDR3 nucleotides: TGTGCCAGCAGTCCGACAGGGGGCCGCTCCTACGAGCAGTACTTC.

The J gene is TRBJ2-2, the V gene TRBV7-9; 8 bases agree with TRBD1. Looked up from germline, CDR1 is SEHNR and CDR2 is FQNEAQ (reference sequence). The CDR3 spans 14 residues. Germline trimming cut 5 bases from V and 7 bases from J; bases unmatched to any gene: 6. The CDR3 DNA follows: TGTGCCAGCAGCAGGACAGGGTACGGCGGGGAGCTGTTTTTT. Translating gives CASSRTGYGGELFF.

This clone was counted a few times. The rearrangement links TRBV27 to TRBJ2-7, with D possibly TRBD1 on 6 matching bases. Per the germline V gene, CDR1 is MNHEY and CDR2 is SMNVEV (reference sequence). This CDR3 has 14 amino acids. Trimming removed 4 bases at V and 2 bases at J, with 12 bases between. As DNA, the CDR3 is TGTGCCAGCAGTTATCCGGGACAACCCTACGAGCAGTACTTC. Protein sequence: CASSYPGQPYEQYF.